This T cell receptor (beta chain) was identified during a study of human T cells and chemical hapten exposure. Study-level information: Sensitization used 2% DPC on approximately 2 cm by approximately 2 cm upper inner arm skin. The study's findings and limits: There was alopecia in the donors, so their immune response may differ from that of healthy people. PT1 expanded TCR numbers rose with patch test score.

For this clonotype: Its target is not known. Being one base from a much bigger clone, this may be a read error.

TCRdb redid the calling of the RACE reads with MiXCR, one entry per CDR3 protein. Among about 400,000 distinct CDR3 sequences listed, 6% to 7% were seen once. From germline, CDR1 is SNHLY and CDR2 FYNNEI. The CDR3 length is 14 residues. Time point of the sample: patch test 2, 6 weeks after DPC sensitization. Treatment defined: therapeutic diphenylcyclopropenone sensitization with weekly scalp DPC. Blood draws came before every patch-test application. Sample: whole blood, taken in connection with sensitization to the hapten diphenylcyclopropenone (DPC). The rearrangement links TRBV2 to TRBJ1-4; D gene unclear. The receptor was derived from a woman aged 18-29 years with alopecia areata. Some clones in this sample may be carry-over from other donors' samples. The CDR3 is CASSDGLTNEELFF. Here the CDR3 DNA reads TGTGCCAGCAGTGACGGTCTAACTAATGAAGAACTGTTTTTT.